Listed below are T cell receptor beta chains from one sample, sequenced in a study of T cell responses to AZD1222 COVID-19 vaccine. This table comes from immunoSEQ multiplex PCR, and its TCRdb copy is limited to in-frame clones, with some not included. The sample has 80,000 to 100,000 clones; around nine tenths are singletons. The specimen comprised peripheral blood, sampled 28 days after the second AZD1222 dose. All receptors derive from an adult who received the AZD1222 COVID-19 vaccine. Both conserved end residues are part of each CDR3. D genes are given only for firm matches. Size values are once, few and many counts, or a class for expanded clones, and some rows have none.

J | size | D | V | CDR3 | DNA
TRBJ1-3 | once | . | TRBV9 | CASSVGYGSGNTIYF | TGTGCCAGCAGCGTAGGGTATGGCTCTGGAAACACCATATATTTT
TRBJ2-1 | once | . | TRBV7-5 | CARSLGSSYNEQFF | TGTGCCAGAAGCTTGGGGAGCTCCTACAATGAGCAGTTCTTC
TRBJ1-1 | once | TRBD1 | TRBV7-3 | CASSIRRDSQAFF | TGTGCCAGCAGCATCCGTCGGGACAGCCAAGCTTTCTTT
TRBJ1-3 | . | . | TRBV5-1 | CASSWDFSSGNTIYF | TGCGCCAGCAGCTGGGATTTCAGCTCTGGAAACACCATATATTTT
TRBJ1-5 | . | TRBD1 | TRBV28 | CASIFRDRVNQPQHF | TGTGCCAGCATCTTCCGGGACAGGGTCAATCAGCCCCAGCATTTT
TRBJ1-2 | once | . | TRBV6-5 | CASSYDTHYGYTF | TGTGCCAGCAGTTACGACACCCACTATGGCTACACCTTC
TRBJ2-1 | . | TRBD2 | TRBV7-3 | CASSPAGGHNEQFF | TGTGCCAGCAGCCCCGCGGGAGGGCACAATGAGCAGTTCTTC
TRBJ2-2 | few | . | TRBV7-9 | CASSLEIGELFF | TGTGCCAGCAGCTTAGAAATCGGGGAGCTGTTTTTT
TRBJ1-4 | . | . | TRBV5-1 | CASSSDLATNEKLFF | TGCGCCAGCAGCTCCGACCTTGCAACTAATGAAAAACTGTTTTTT
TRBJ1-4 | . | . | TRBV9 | CASSGWTDGNEKLFF | TGTGCCAGCAGCGGATGGACGGACGGTAATGAAAAACTGTTTTTT
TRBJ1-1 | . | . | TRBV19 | CASSAGMGTEAFF | TGTGCCAGTAGTGCAGGGATGGGTACTGAAGCTTTCTTT
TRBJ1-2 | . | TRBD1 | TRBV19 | CASSTNSPTGVNYGYTF | TGTGCCAGTAGTACAAACTCCCCGACAGGGGTCAACTATGGCTACACCTTC
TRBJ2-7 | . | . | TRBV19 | CASSRPRKAGSSYEQYF | TGTGCCAGTAGTAGGCCCCGGAAGGCGGGGAGCTCCTACGAGCAGTACTTC
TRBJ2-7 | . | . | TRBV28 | CASTNRPAGEQYF | TGTGCCAGCACTAACAGGCCGGCGGGGGAGCAGTACTTC
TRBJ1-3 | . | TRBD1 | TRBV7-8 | CASSEGQHTGNTIYF | TGTGCCAGCAGCGAGGGACAGCATACTGGAAACACCATATATTTT
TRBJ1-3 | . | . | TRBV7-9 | CASSLRSGNTIYF | TGTGCCAGCAGCTTAAGGTCTGGAAACACCATATATTTT
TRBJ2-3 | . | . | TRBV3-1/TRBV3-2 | CASSQRSGATDTQYF | TGTGCCAGCAGCCAAAGGTCGGGGGCGACAGATACGCAGTATTTT
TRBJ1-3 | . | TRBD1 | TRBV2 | CASRDRGNTIYF | TGTGCCAGCAGGGACAGGGGTAACACCATATATTTT
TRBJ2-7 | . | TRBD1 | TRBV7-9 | CASTKTGSYEQYF | TGTGCCAGCACCAAGACAGGGAGCTACGAGCAGTACTTC